Presented here are 29 T cell receptor beta chains from one specimen sequenced in a study of patients and donors after allogeneic stem cell transplantation (dated by TCRdb to the early 2020s). Libraries were built with RT-PCR. Instrument on record: NextSeq 550. TCRdb's own reprocessing of the public reads used fastp at Q25 and MiXCR and kept productive beta chains. Each entry merges the rows of one CDR3 protein and shows their most common DNA and genes. The sample records about a million distinct CDR3 sequences, over 15% of which are singletons. Roughly 6% of the sample is in the top ten clones. Material: blood, either unsorted or a sorted T cell fraction (not recorded which). These receptors all come from a human donor who was either an allogeneic HSCT recipient or a stem cell or donor lymphocyte infusion donor (not recorded which). It is not recorded whose cells these are; they may come from a transplant donor.

This clonotype was detected many times. J is TRBJ1-2 and V is TRBV5-1; TRBD1 aligns across 8 bases. The V gene's germline CDR1 is SGHRS and CDR2 YFSETQ. The CDR3 is 16 amino acids. The ends lost 3 bases at V and 3 bases at J; junction bases unmatched: 10. The CDR3 loop reads CASSSSPGQAYYGYTF. In DNA form, the CDR3 reads TGCGCCAGCAGCTCTTCTCCGGGACAGGCCTACTATGGCTACACCTTC.

The V and J genes are TRBV7-6 and TRBJ2-4; 7 nucleotides align to TRBD2. The ends lost 2 bases at V and 0 bases at J; junction bases unmatched: 10. The CDR3 contains 18 residues. CDR1 and CDR2 (germline): SGHVS, FNYEAQ. The chain's CDR3 is CASSLLASGLVAKNIQYF. The DNA of the CDR3 is TGTGCCAGCAGCTTATTGGCTAGCGGACTGGTAGCCAAAAACATTCAGTACTTC.

Only one count was recorded for this clonotype. The chain employs TRBV25-1 and TRBJ2-5; the D gene is possibly TRBD1 (7 bases). CDR3 length: 15 residues. V was cut by 4 bases and J by 6 bases, with 18 bases left in between. Germline V CDR1 and CDR2: MGHDK, SYGVNS. The CDR3 DNA reads as TGTGCCAGCAGTGCCAAGATAGGGGGCGGGAAGACCCAGTACTTC. This sequence encodes CASSAKIGGGKTQYF.

This clonotype came up many times. V is TRBV9 and J is TRBJ2-1; 8 bases are a match to TRBD1. CDR3 length equals 13 residues. CDR1 is SGDLS, CDR2 YYNGEE, per germline. The CDR3 is CATGTGSYNEQFF. CDR3 sequence (DNA): TGTGCAACCGGGACAGGATCCTACAATGAGCAGTTCTTC.

The V and J genes are TRBV18 and TRBJ1-5; TRBD1 might be the D (6 bases). The germline CDR1 and CDR2 sequences are KGHSH and LQKENI. V was cut by 3 bases and J by 7 bases, with 25 bases left in between. This CDR3 spans 18 amino acids. CDR3 loop: CASSPVSQGTMSGQPQHF. CDR3 DNA sequence: TGTGCCAGCTCACCCGTTTCGCAGGGGACCATGTCTGGACAGCCCCAGCATTTT.

This clonotype was seen ten or more times. One junction end does not reproduce the germline sequence, and a read error may be involved. The chain carries TRBV5-1 and TRBJ2-1; a weak D match, TRBD2 (5 bases). Germline-derived CDR1 and CDR2 are SGHRS and YFSETQ. This CDR3 contains 11 residues. The CDR3 loop is CASSLAVEQFF. The CDR3 DNA follows: TGTGCCAGCAGTCTAGCCGTTGAGCAGTTCTTC. Filled out from reference TRBV5-1 and TRBJ2-1, the complete variable domain reads KAGVTQTPRYLIKTRGQQVTLSCSPISGHRSVSWYQQTPGQGLQFLFEYFSETQRNKGNFPGRFSGRQFSNSRSEMNVSTLELGDSALYLCASSLAVEQFFGPGTRLTVL.

This clonotype has a single count. CDR3 residues: CASSQDPSGADTQYF. The CDR3, as DNA: TGTGCCAGCAGCCAAGATCCCAGCGGCGCAGATACGCAGTATTTT. The chain has TRBV4-2 and TRBJ2-3; possible D gene TRBD2, 5 bases. This CDR3 is 15 amino acids long. V lost 0 bases and J 4 bases, leaving 11 bases between the germline ends. Germline V CDR1 and CDR2: LGHNA, YNFKEQ.

This clonotype has a count of ten or more. This chain uses TRBV12-3 or TRBV12-4 with TRBJ2-5, with 7 bases identical to TRBD2. Losses at the gene ends were 5 bases for V and 5 bases for J; bases not matched to a gene: 20. The CDR3 has 18 amino acids. CDR3 sequence reads: CASSPRLVEAGRMETQYF. The CDR3, as DNA: TGTGCCAGCAGTCCCCGCCTAGTAGAAGCGGGGAGGATGGAGACCCAGTACTTC.

The chain recombines TRBV11-2 with TRBJ2-7; no clear D. V was cut by 8 bases and J by 4 bases, with 15 bases left in between. Looked up from germline, CDR1 is SGHAT and CDR2 is FQNNGV. The CDR3 covers 13 residues. CDR3 protein: CASAWTSSYEQYF. CDR3 sequence (DNA): TGTGCCAGCGCGTGGACGAGCTCGTACGAGCAGTACTTC.

The chain carries TRBV2 and TRBJ2-2, with 9 bases aligning to TRBD2. CDR3 length: 16 amino acids. V was pared by 4 bases and J by 0 bases, with 3 bases of the junction left unmatched. Germline CDR1 and CDR2: SNHLY and FYNNEI. CDR3 coding DNA: TGTGCCAGCAGTGTGGCGGGGGGGCCGAACACCGGGGAGCTGTTTTTT. It specifies CASSVAGGPNTGELFF.

This chain connects TRBV7-9 to TRBJ2-1; D uncertain. This CDR3 has 13 amino acids. Germline V gives CDR1 SEHNR, CDR2 FQNEAQ (reference sequence). Trimming cost V 1 base and J 7 bases, with 8 bases left between them. The CDR3 loop is CASSLDGPNEQFF. As DNA, the CDR3 is TGTGCCAGCAGCTTAGATGGCCCAAATGAGCAGTTCTTC.

Here the CDR3 reads CASSMTASTDTQYF. The CDR3 DNA sequence: TGCGCCAGCAGCATGACAGCTAGCACAGATACGCAGTATTTT. The chain has TRBV5-1 and TRBJ2-3, with D perhaps TRBD1 (5 bases). Germline V gene sequence: CDR1 SGHRS, CDR2 YFSETQ. V was shortened by 4 bases and J by 0 bases, with 9 bases between the two germline ends. The CDR3 totals 14 residues.

This clonotype was seen many times. The V gene is TRBV12-3 or TRBV12-4, the J gene TRBJ2-1, with D tentatively TRBD1 or TRBD2 (5 bases each). The ends were cut back, 3 bases at V and 0 bases at J, with 6 bases in the middle. The CDR3 loop spans 14 amino acids. The CDR3 DNA is TGTGCCAGCAGTTTTGGGACCTCCTACAATGAGCAGTTCTTC. Amino acids: CASSFGTSYNEQFF.

This chain connects TRBV20-1 to TRBJ2-5, with a possible D match to TRBD1 (5 bases). The CDR3 extends over 16 amino acids. Germline V CDR1 and CDR2: DFQATT, SNEGSKA (reference sequence). V lost 3 bases and J lost 1, with 18 bases in between. The CDR3 DNA sequence: TGCAGTGCTAGGGGGTGGGGCGGCAGGCCCCAAGAGACCCAGTACTTC. Amino acids: CSARGWGGRPQETQYF.

This clonotype has more than one count but fewer than ten. V and J are TRBV20-1 and TRBJ1-6; D not certain. The CDR3 has 11 residues. The ends were cut back, 4 bases at V and 7 bases at J, with 5 bases in the middle. Germline CDR1 is DFQATT and CDR2 is SNEGSKA (reference sequence). DNA of the CDR3: TGCAGTGCTAACGAGAATTCACCCCTCCACTTT. It codes for CSANENSPLHF.

This chain connects TRBV20-1 to TRBJ1-2; possible D gene TRBD1, 5 bases. Trimming shortened V by 3 bases and J by 9 bases, and 20 bases separated the two germline ends. From germline, CDR1 is DFQATT and CDR2 SNEGSKA (reference sequence). This CDR3 is built from 14 residues. As DNA, the CDR3 is TGCAGTGCTAGGTTTCCGGGGACTCCATTGAGCTACACCTTC. Residues: CSARFPGTPLSYTF.

This chain joins TRBV3-1 and TRBJ2-7, with 12 positions matching TRBD2. The CDR3 is 14 residues long. CDR1 and CDR2 (germline): LGHDT, YNNKEL (reference sequence). J was trimmed by 10 bases and V by 1 base; bases with no gene match: 5. This chain's CDR3 is CASSQGRLAGVQYF. The CDR3 region has the DNA TGTGCCAGCAGCCAAGGTCGACTAGCGGGAGTACAGTACTTC.

This sequence joins TRBV6-1 and TRBJ2-3; 11 nucleotides line up with TRBD2. There are 17 residues in the CDR3. The J segment lost 2 bases and the V segment lost 6 bases, leaving 10 bases of the junction unmatched. The germline V gene encodes CDR1 MNHNS and CDR2 SASEGT. Written as DNA, the CDR3 is TGTGCCAGCAGCTCATCTCTGACTAGCGGGGCCACAGATACGCAGTATTTT. It codes for CASSSSLTSGATDTQYF.

This clonotype was seen repeatedly, ten times or more. The chain has TRBV5-5 and TRBJ2-7, with TRBD2 matching over 11 bases. Germline CDR1 reads SGHKS; CDR2 reads YYEKEE (reference sequence). This CDR3 region has 15 residues. V was clipped by 2 bases and J by 3 bases; unmatched bases: 4. CDR3 sequence: CASSFTSGSLYEQYF. DNA of the CDR3: TGTGCCAGCAGCTTTACTAGCGGGAGTCTCTACGAGCAGTACTTC.

This clonotype has only a few counts. The V gene is TRBV11-1, the J gene TRBJ2-7; D is possibly TRBD2 (6 bases). Between the trimmed V and J ends, which lost 7 bases and 7 bases, there was a span of 17 bases. The CDR3 contains 13 residues. Germline loops: CDR1 SGHAT, CDR2 FQDESV (reference sequence). The CDR3 DNA reads as TGTGCCAGCATCCTACAGGTCGGGGGAGAGCAGTACTTC. It codes for CASILQVGGEQYF. Full variable domain (rest looked up from reference TRBV11-1 and TRBJ2-7): EAEVAQSPRYKITEKSQAVAFWCDPISGHATLYWYRQILGQGPELLVQFQDESVVDDSQLPKDRFSAERLKGVDSTLKIQPAELGDSAMYLCASILQVGGEQYFGPGTRLTVT.

This clonotype occurred a few times. This chain joins TRBV20-1 and TRBJ2-2; no definite D call. Germline-derived CDR1 and CDR2 are DFQATT and SNEGSKA (reference sequence). Trimming removed 2 bases from V and 1 base from J, with 5 bases in between. The CDR3 totals 13 residues. The CDR3 DNA is TGCAGTGCTAGATTGGGGAACACCGGGGAGCTGTTTTTT. Its translation: CSARLGNTGELFF.

In this sample, this clonotype turned up a few times. In nucleotides, the CDR3 is TGTGCCAGCAGCCGAAGAGGGGTCGGGGAGCTGTTTTTT. Protein sequence: CASSRRGVGELFF. J is TRBJ2-2 and V is TRBV5-6, with D perhaps assigned TRBD1 or TRBD2 (5 bases each). V was clipped by 4 bases and J by 7 bases, with 11 bases between them. The CDR3 consists of 13 residues. Germline V gene data show CDR1 as SGHDT and CDR2 as YYEEEE.

This rearrangement joins TRBV6-2 or TRBV6-3 to TRBJ1-6, with 8 bases identical to TRBD1. Unmatched junction bases numbered 4, after V lost 8 bases and J lost 7 bases. The CDR3 contains 13 residues. Germline CDR1 MNHEY, CDR2 SVGEGT. The CDR3 region has the DNA TGTGCCAGCCGACAGGGGAGCAATTCACCCCTCCACTTT. It yields the protein CASRQGSNSPLHF.

The V gene is TRBV4-1, the J gene TRBJ2-1; 12 bases are a match to TRBD2. CDR3 length: 18 residues. Germline V gives CDR1 MGHRA, CDR2 YSYEKL. The V and J ends lost 2 bases and 5 bases, in that order; junction bases with no gene match: 10. CDR3 DNA sequence: TGCGCCAGCAGCCAATCTCTACCTAGCGGGGGGGTCCACAATGAGCAGTTCTTC. It is translated as CASSQSLPSGGVHNEQFF.

The V gene is TRBV20-1, the J gene TRBJ2-7; 7 bases are shared with TRBD2. The V segment lost 5 bases and the J segment 0 bases; nucleotides outside the gene matches: 4. The CDR3 runs 13 residues. The germline gives CDR1 DFQATT, CDR2 SNEGSKA (reference sequence). CDR3 bases: TGCAGTGCTCTAGCGGATAGCTCCTACGAGCAGTACTTC. Protein: CSALADSSYEQYF.

This chain uses TRBV6-1 with TRBJ1-1; a weak D match, TRBD1 (6 bases). Germline CDR1 and CDR2: MNHNS and SASEGT. This CDR3 spans 16 amino acids. V lost 7 bases to trimming and J lost 0 bases, with 18 bases between them. In DNA form, the CDR3 reads TGTGCCAGCAACGAAAAGATACAGGGCATGAACACTGAAGCTTTCTTT. Protein product: CASNEKIQGMNTEAFF.

This chain connects TRBV30 to TRBJ2-3; D possibly corresponds to TRBD2 (5 bases). The CDR3 runs 13 residues. Germline CDR1 GTSNPN, CDR2 SVGIG (reference sequence). V was clipped by 0 bases and J by 4 bases, with 8 bases between them. The CDR3 spells CAWSVLVADTQYF. The CDR3 DNA sequence: TGTGCCTGGAGTGTACTAGTGGCAGATACGCAGTATTTT.

The table lists this clonotype with a few counts. V gene TRBV28 combines with J gene TRBJ2-1, with D perhaps TRBD1 (6 bases). The CDR3 is 17 residues long. The germline gives CDR1 MDHEN, CDR2 SYDVKM. V lost 2 bases and J 0 bases, leaving 14 bases between the germline ends. The CDR3 DNA reads TGTGCCAGCAGTTTAGACAGGCAACCCCGCTCCTACAATGAGCAGTTCTTC. It translates to CASSLDRQPRSYNEQFF.

In DNA, the CDR3 is TGCGCCAGCAGCTCTAGACAGGGCCGTGGCTACACCTTC. Its protein is CASSSRQGRGYTF. The gene calls are TRBV5-1 and TRBJ1-2; 7 bases are shared with TRBD1. The CDR3 contains 13 residues. Per germline, CDR1 SGHRS and CDR2 YFSETQ. Losses at the gene ends were 3 bases for V and 7 bases for J; bases not matched to a gene: 6.